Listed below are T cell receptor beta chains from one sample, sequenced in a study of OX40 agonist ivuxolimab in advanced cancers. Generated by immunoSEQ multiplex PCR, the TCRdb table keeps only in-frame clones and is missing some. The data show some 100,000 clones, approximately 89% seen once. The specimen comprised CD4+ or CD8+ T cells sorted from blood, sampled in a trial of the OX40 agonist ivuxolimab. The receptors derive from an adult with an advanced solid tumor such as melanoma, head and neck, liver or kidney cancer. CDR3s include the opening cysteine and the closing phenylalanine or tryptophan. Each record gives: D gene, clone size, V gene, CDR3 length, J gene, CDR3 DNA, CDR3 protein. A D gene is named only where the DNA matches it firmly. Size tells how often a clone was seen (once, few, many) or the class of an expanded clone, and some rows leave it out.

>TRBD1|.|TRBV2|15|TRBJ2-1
TGTGCCAGCAGTTCGGAACAGGGGGTGATAAATGAGCAGTTCTTC
CASSSEQGVINEQFF
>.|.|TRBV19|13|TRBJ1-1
TGTGCCAGTAGTATAGACAGGGTCACTGAAGCTTTCTTT
CASSIDRVTEAFF
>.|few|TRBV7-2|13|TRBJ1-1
TGTGCCAGCAGCTCTACTTGGAGGACTGAAGCTTTCTTT
CASSSTWRTEAFF
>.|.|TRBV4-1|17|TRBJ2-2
TGCGCCAGCAGCCTAGGGGGGCTCCCTGGGAACACCGGGGAGCTGTTTTTT
CASSLGGLPGNTGELFF
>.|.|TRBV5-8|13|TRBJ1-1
TGTGCCAGCAGCTTGAGGCGGGACACTGAAGCTTTCTTT
CASSLRRDTEAFF
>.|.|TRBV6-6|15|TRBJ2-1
TGTGCCAGCAGTTACTCGGGAGCCATCTACAATGAGCAGTTCTTC
CASSYSGAIYNEQFF
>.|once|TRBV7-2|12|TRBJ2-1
TGTGCCAGCAGCTCATCATTAGGGGCGCAGTTCTTC
CASSSSLGAQFF
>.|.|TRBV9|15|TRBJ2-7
TGTGCCAGCAGCTTTCGGGACACTCTCTCCTACGAGCAGTACTTC
CASSFRDTLSYEQYF
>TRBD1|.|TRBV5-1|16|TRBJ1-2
TGCGCCAGCAGCATCGGACCGGGACAGTCTAACTATGGCTACACCTTC
CASSIGPGQSNYGYTF
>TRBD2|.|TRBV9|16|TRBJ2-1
TGTGCCAGCAGCGTAGTAGGGAGGGCTGTCTACAATGAGCAGTTCTTC
CASSVVGRAVYNEQFF
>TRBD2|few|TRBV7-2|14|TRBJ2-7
TGTGCCAGCAGCCCGGCCGGGACTACCTCGCAGCAGTACTTC
CASSPAGTTSQQYF
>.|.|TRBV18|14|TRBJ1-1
TGTGCCAGCTCACCCCCGTGGCCATTCACTGAAGCTTTCTTT
CASSPPWPFTEAFF
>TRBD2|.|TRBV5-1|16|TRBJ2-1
TGCGCCAGCAGCTTGCGGGCGGGAGGGCCTTCCAGTGAGCAGTTCTTC
CASSLRAGGPSSEQFF
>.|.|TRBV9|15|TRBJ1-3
TGTGCCAGCAGCGTAGTTGGGGGCTCTGGAAACACCATATATTTT
CASSVVGGSGNTIYF
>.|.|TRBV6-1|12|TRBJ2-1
TGTGCCAGCGTAGGGGGGGGGCAGGAGCAGTTCTTC
CASVGGGQEQFF
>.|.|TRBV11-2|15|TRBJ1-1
TGTGCCAGCAGCTCAGATCCCCTCCCGGGGACTGAAGCTTTCTTT
CASSSDPLPGTEAFF
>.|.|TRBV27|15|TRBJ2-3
TGTGCCAGCCGTCAATCCGCTGTAAGCACAGATACGCAGTATTTT
CASRQSAVSTDTQYF
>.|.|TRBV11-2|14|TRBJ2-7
TGTGCCAGCAGCTTTCTGGGCGGCGCCTACGAGCAGTACTTC
CASSFLGGAYEQYF
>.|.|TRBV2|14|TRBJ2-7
TGTGCCAGCAGTGAACTGTCGAGCTCCTACGAGCAGTACTTC
CASSELSSSYEQYF
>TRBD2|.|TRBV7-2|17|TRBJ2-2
TGTGCCAGCAGCTCTCCCGGACTAGCGGGAGCAGGCGGGGAGCTGTTTTTT
CASSSPGLAGAGGELFF
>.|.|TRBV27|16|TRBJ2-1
TGTGCCAGCAGTTCCCCCCGTTGGGGATCTTACAATGAGCAGTTCTTC
CASSSPRWGSYNEQFF
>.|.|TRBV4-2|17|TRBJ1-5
TGTGCCAGCAGCCAAGATCCTCGGGGCGCGGGCAATCAGCCCCAGCATTTT
CASSQDPRGAGNQPQHF
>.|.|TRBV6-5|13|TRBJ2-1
TGTGCCAGCAGTACCAGCAATCTTGATGAGCAGTTCTTC
CASSTSNLDEQFF
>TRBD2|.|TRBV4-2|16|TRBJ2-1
TGTGCCAGCAGCCAAGAGACTAGCGGGAGTAGGAGTGAGCAGTTCTTC
CASSQETSGSRSEQFF
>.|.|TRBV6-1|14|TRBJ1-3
TGTGCCAGCAGTGACGGAAGGCCTGGAAACACCATATATTTT
CASSDGRPGNTIYF
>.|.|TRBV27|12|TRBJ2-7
TGTGCCAGCAGTTCCAGGGCTTACGAGCAGTACTTC
CASSSRAYEQYF
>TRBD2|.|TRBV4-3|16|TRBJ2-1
TGCGCCAGCAGCCAAGACCCAGCGGGAGCCTACAATGAGCAGTTCTTC
CASSQDPAGAYNEQFF
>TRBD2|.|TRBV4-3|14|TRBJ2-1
TGCGCCAGCAGCCTAGCGGGCGGCTACAATGAGCAGTTCTTC
CASSLAGGYNEQFF
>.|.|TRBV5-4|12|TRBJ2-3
TGTGCCAGCAGCTCACAGGGAGATACGCAGTATTTT
CASSSQGDTQYF
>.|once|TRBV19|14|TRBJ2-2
TGTGCCAGTAGTAACCCAGGGGTGCACGGGGAGCTGTTTTTT
CASSNPGVHGELFF
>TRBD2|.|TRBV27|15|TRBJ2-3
TGTGCCAGCAGTCCCATAGCGGGAGCCACAGATACGCAGTATTTT
CASSPIAGATDTQYF
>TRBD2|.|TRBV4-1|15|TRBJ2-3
TGCGCCAGCAGCCGACGGGAGGTTAGCACAGATACGCAGTATTTT
CASSRREVSTDTQYF
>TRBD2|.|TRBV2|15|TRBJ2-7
TGTGCCAGCAGAAAACTAGCGGGATCCTCCTACGAGCAGTACTTC
CASRKLAGSSYEQYF
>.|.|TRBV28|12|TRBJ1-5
TGTGCCAGCAGTTTAGTAAATCAGCCCCAGCATTTT
CASSLVNQPQHF
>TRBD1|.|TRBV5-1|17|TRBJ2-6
TGCGCCAGCAGCTCGGGACAGGGCTACTCTGGGGCCAACGTCCTGACTTTC
CASSSGQGYSGANVLTF
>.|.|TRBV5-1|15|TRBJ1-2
TGCGCCAGCAGCCACGGGAAGTTGTTCGACTATGGCTACACCTTC
CASSHGKLFDYGYTF
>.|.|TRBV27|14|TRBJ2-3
TGTGCCAGCAGTTTATCTAGGCCCACAGATACGCAGTATTTT
CASSLSRPTDTQYF
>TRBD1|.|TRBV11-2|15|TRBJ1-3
TGTGCCAGCAGCGCCCCGACAGGGGAACGGAACACCATATATTTT
CASSAPTGERNTIYF
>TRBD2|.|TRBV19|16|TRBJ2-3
TGTGCCAGTAGTATAGACGTCGGGAGGGCCGTGGATACGCAGTATTTT
CASSIDVGRAVDTQYF
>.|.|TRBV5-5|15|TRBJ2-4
TGTGCCAGCAGCTCAGGGTTTCTGTCCAAAAACATTCAGTACTTC
CASSSGFLSKNIQYF
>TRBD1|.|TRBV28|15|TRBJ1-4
TGTGCCAGCGGAGGGTATGAGGGGGCGGGTGAAAAACTGTTTTTT
CASGGYEGAGEKLFF
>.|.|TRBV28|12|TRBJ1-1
TGTGCCAGCAGTTTGACGGCCTACGGAGCTTTCTTT
CASSLTAYGAFF
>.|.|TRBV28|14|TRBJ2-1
TGTGCCAGCAGGGGGACTTACATTGGCAATGAGCAGTTCTTC
CASRGTYIGNEQFF
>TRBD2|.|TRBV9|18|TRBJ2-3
TGTGCCAGCGGCAGACTAGCGGGAGGGCCGGTTTATCCAGATACGCAGTATTTT
CASGRLAGGPVYPDTQYF
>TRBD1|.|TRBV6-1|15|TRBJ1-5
TGTGCCAGCAGTATAACACAGGGGGCAAATCAGCCCCAGCATTTT
CASSITQGANQPQHF
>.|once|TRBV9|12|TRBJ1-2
TGTGCCAGCAGCGTAGGAGCGCGTGGCTACACCTTC
CASSVGARGYTF
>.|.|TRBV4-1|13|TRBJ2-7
TGCGCCAGCAGCCAAGATCAGGGGTTTCAGCAGTACTTC
CASSQDQGFQQYF
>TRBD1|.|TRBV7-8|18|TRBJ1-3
TGTGCCAGCAGTCACGAGGGGACAGTTTTTTCCTCTGGAAACACCATATATTTT
CASSHEGTVFSSGNTIYF
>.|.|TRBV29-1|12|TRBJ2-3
TGCAGCCAAGCGGCGGGGACAGATACGCAGTATTTT
CSQAAGTDTQYF
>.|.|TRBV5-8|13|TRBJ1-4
TGTGCCAGCAGCGGGGAGGTTCGGGAAAAACTGTTTTTT
CASSGEVREKLFF
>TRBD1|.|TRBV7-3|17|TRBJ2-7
TGTGCCAGCAGCTTAGGCGGTGCAGGGGGCCACTCCTACGAGCAGTACTTC
CASSLGGAGGHSYEQYF
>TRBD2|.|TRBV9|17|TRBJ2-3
TGTGCCAGCAGCCTAATCGGGACTAGCGGGAGCCCGTCTACGCAGTATTTT
CASSLIGTSGSPSTQYF
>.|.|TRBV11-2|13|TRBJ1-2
TGTGCCAGCAGCTTAGCGGGGGATCGTGGCTACACCTTC
CASSLAGDRGYTF